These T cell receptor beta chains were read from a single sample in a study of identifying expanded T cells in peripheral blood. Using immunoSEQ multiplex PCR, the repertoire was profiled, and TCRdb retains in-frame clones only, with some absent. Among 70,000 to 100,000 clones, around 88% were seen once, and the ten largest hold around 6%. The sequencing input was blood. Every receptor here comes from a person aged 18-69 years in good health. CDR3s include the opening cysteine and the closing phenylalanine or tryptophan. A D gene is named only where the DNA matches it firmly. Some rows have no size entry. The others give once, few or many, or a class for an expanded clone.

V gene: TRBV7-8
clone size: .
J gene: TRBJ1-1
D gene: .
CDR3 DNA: TGTGCCAGCAGCTTAGTAAATGCGGGCACTGAAGCTTTCTTT
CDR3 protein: CASSLVNAGTEAFF

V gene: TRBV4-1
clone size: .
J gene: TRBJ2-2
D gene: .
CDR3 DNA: TGCGCCAGCAGCCCCGAACTAGGGGACACCGGGGAGCTGTTTTTT
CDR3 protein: CASSPELGDTGELFF

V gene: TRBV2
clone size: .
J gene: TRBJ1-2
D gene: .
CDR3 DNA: TGTGCCAGCAGCGTCCATGGGAGGGCCTCTTATGGCTACACCTTC
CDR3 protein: CASSVHGRASYGYTF

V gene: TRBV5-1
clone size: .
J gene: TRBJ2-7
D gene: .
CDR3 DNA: TGCGCCAGCAGCCTGGACTACGAGCAGTACTTC
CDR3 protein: CASSLDYEQYF

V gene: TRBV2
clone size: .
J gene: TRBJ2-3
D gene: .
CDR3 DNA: TGTGCCAGCAGTGAAAGGTACGAGGGTACGCAGTATTTT
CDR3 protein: CASSERYEGTQYF

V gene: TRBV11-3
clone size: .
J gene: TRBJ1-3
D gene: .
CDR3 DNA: TGTGCCAGCAGCCCCGTCCGGGGGCCCTCTGGAAACACCATATATTTT
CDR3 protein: CASSPVRGPSGNTIYF

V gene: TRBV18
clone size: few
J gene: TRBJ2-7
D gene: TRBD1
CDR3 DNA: TGTGCCAGCTCACCAGGACAGGGGGCCTACGAGCAGTACTTC
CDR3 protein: CASSPGQGAYEQYF

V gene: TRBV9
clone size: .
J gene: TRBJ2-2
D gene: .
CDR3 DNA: TGTGCCAGCAGCGTACGGGCGGATGGCGGGGAGCTGTTTTTT
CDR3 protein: CASSVRADGGELFF

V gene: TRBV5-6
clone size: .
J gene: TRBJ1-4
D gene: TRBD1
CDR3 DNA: TGTGCCAGCAGCTTGCAGCAGGGGGCGGGTGAAAAACTGTTTTTT
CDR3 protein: CASSLQQGAGEKLFF

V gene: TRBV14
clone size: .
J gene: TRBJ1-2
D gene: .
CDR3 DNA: TGTGCCAGCAGCCAAATCCACGGAGGCCCTTATGGCTACACCTTC
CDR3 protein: CASSQIHGGPYGYTF

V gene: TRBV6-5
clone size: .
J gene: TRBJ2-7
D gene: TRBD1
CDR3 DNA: TGTGCCAGCAGTTACCCGCCGGGACAGGGTACCCACGAGCAGTACTTC
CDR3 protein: CASSYPPGQGTHEQYF

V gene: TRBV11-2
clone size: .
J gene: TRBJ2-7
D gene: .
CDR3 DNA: TGTGCCAGCAGCTTTGGCAGTTACGAGCAGTACTTC
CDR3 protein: CASSFGSYEQYF

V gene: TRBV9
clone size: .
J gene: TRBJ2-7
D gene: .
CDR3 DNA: TGTGCCAGCAGCGTAGTTGACGGGGGGCCGGCCGAGCAGTACTTC
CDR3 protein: CASSVVDGGPAEQYF

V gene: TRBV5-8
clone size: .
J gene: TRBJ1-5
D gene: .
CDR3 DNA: TGTGCCAGCAGCCCAATCCGAAATAGCAATCAGCCCCAGCATTTT
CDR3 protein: CASSPIRNSNQPQHF

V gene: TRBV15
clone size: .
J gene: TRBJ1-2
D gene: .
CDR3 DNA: TGTGCCACCAGGCGTAGGGCGACGGAGAACAACTATGGCTACACCTTC
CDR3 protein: CATRRRATENNYGYTF

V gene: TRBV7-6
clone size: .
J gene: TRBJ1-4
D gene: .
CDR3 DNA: TGTGCCAGCAGCCCACCCCCAGACGGGGCAACTAATGAAAAACTGTTTTTT
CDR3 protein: CASSPPPDGATNEKLFF

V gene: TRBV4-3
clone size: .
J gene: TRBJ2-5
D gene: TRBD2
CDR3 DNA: TGCGCCAGCAGCCAAACGGGACTAGCGGGGGCTGGTGCGGAGACCCAGTACTTC
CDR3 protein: CASSQTGLAGAGAETQYF

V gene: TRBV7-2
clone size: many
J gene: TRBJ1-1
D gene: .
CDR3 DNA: TGTGCCAGCAGCTTAGAGGTGGATTTCACTGAAGCTTTCTTT
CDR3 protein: CASSLEVDFTEAFF

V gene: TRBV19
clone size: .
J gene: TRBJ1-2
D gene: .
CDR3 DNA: TGTGCCAGTAGTACTGAACGAGCAAGAGTAGGCGGGGACTATGGCTACACCTTC
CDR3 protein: CASSTERARVGGDYGYTF

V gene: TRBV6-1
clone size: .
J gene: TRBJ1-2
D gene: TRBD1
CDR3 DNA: TGTGCCAGCAGTAAAATACCGGGACAGGAATATGGCTACACCTTC
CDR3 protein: CASSKIPGQEYGYTF

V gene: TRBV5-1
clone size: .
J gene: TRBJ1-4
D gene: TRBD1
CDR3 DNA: TGCGCCAGCAGCTTTCCAGGGGGGCGGGTCTTTAATGAAAAACTGTTTTTT
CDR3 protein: CASSFPGGRVFNEKLFF

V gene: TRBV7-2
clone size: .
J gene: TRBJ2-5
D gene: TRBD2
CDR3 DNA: TGTGCCAGCAGTCTCGGACTAGCTCGAGGCCAAGAGACCCAGTACTTC
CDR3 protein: CASSLGLARGQETQYF

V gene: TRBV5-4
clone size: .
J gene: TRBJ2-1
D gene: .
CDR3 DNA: TGTGCCAGCAGCTTGGATCAGGGTATCGTATCCAATGAGCAGTTCTTC
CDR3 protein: CASSLDQGIVSNEQFF

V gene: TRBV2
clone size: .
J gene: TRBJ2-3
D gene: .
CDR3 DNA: TGTGCCAGCAGGGAGGGGCACCTCACAGATACGCAGTATTTT
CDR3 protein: CASREGHLTDTQYF

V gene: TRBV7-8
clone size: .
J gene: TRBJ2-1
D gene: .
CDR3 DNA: TGTGCCAGCAGCCTACAGGGTGAGCAGTTCTTC
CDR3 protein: CASSLQGEQFF

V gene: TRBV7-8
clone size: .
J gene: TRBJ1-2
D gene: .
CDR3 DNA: TGTGCCAGCAGCCTCGGACGGCTCTATGGCTACACCTTC
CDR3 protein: CASSLGRLYGYTF

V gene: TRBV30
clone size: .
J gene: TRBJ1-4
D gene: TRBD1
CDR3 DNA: TGTGCCTGGGCCCGGGACAGCGGGGAAAAACTGTTTTTT
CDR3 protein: CAWARDSGEKLFF

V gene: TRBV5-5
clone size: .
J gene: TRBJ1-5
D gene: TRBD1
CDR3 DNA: TGTGCCAGCAGCTTGTCGTGGGACAGACAAAATCAGCCCCAGCATTTT
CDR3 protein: CASSLSWDRQNQPQHF

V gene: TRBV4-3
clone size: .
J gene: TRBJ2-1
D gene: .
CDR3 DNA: TGCGCCAGCAGCCAAGATCTGGGGGGGCAGGGGGATGAGCAGTTCTTC
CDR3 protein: CASSQDLGGQGDEQFF

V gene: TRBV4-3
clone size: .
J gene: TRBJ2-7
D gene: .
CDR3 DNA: TGCGCCAGCAGCCAAGCTTTCCGAATCAGACACTACGAGCAGTACTTC
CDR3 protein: CASSQAFRIRHYEQYF

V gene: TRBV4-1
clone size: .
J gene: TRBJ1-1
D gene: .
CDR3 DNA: TGCGCCAGCAGTCGGGACACTGAAGCTTTCTTT
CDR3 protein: CASSRDTEAFF

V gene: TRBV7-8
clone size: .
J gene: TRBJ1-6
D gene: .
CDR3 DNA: TGTGCCAGCAGCTTAGTTGCAGGGTTCTATAATTCACCCCTCCACTTT
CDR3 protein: CASSLVAGFYNSPLHF

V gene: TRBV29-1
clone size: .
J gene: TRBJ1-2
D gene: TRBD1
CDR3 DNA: TGCAGCGTTGAAGATCCAGTGGCCAGGGGGCGCGACTATGGCTACACCTTC
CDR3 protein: CSVEDPVARGRDYGYTF

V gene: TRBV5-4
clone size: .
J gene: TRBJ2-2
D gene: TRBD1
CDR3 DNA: TGTGCCACTTCGGACAGGGGCGTATTCACCGGGGAGCTGTTTTTT
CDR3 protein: CATSDRGVFTGELFF

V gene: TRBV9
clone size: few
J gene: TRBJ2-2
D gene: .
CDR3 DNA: TGTGCCAGCAGCACTCGACAGGGGGAGCTGTTTTTT
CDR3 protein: CASSTRQGELFF

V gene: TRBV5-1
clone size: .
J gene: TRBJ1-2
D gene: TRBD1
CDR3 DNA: TGCGCCAGCAGCCCCTCGGGACAGTTACTCTATGGCTACACCTTC
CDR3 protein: CASSPSGQLLYGYTF

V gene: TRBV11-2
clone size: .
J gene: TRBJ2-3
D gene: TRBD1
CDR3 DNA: TGTGCCAGCAGCTTAAGTATCCAACAGGGGTCTGATACGCAGTATTTT
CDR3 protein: CASSLSIQQGSDTQYF

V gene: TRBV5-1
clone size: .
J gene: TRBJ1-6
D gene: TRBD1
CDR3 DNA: TGCGCCAGCGGACAGGAGGGCTCACCCCTCCACTTT
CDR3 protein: CASGQEGSPLHF

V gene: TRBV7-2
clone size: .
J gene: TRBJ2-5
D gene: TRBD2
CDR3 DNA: TGTGCCAGCAGCCGAACTAGCGGGGCTCAGGCGACCCAGTACTTC
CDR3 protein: CASSRTSGAQATQYF

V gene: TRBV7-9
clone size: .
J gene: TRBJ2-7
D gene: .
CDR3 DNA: TGTGCCAGCAGCTTAGTACAGGGTGACAACGAGCAGTACTTC
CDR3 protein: CASSLVQGDNEQYF

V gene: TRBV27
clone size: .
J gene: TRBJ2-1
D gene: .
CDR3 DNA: TGTGCCAGCTCCCTGGGAACAGTTTACAATGAGCAGTTCTTC
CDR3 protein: CASSLGTVYNEQFF

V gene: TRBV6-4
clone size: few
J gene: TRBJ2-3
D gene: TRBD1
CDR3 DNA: TGTGCCAGCAGTGAACAGGGGGCAGGAGATACGCAGTATTTT
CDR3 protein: CASSEQGAGDTQYF